Below, 22 T cell receptor beta chains from the same sample are listed, as sequenced in a study of tumor-infiltrating lymphocytes in glioblastoma multiforme. Three nested ARM-PCR rounds with V-beta and C-beta primers built TCRB libraries. TCRdb re-called the multiplex PCR reads with MiXCR, one entry per CDR3 protein. The table shows about 13,000 distinct CDR3 sequences, with roughly 68% occurring only once. Sequences were obtained from brain tumor tissue. These TCRs come from a male donor with glioblastoma.

The rearrangement joins TRBV24-1 to TRBJ2-1; 9 bases are shared with TRBD1. Germline V gene sequence: CDR1 KGHDR, CDR2 SFDVKD. The CDR3 contains 13 residues. V gave up 7 bases and J gave up 6 bases; unmatched junction bases: 3. DNA for the CDR3: TGTGCCACCAGACAGGGGGCGGGCAATGAGCAGTTCTTC. Translation: CATRQGAGNEQFF.

Comments on this clonotype: One junction end disagrees with the germline gene, perhaps due to a read error. V is TRBV11-2 and J is TRBJ1-1; TRBD1 aligns across 9 bases. This CDR3 has 14 amino acids. In germline, CDR1 is SGHAT, CDR2 FQNNGV. The CDR3 region has the DNA TGTGACAGCAGCTGGGGACAGGGTGTCTATGAAGCTTTCTTT. It yields the protein CDSSWGQGVYEAFF.

The sample holds a few counts of this clonotype. The chain links TRBV6-5 to TRBJ2-7; a weak D match, TRBD1 (6 bases). Trimming took 6 bases from V and 3 from J, leaving 21 bases between them. Germline V CDR1 and CDR2: MNHEY, SVGAGI. This CDR3 comprises 16 residues. CDR3 protein: CASRTPRLAGDYEQYF. The DNA for the CDR3 is TGTGCCAGCAGAACCCCGAGGCTGGCAGGGGACTACGAGCAGTACTTC.

The chain is built from TRBV12-3 or TRBV12-4 and TRBJ2-7, with D hard to call. V lost 2 bases to trimming and J lost 7 bases, with 12 bases between them. The length of the CDR3 is 13 residues. Written as DNA, the CDR3 is TGTGCCAGCAGTTTATCAACGGTTCGGGAGCAGTACTTC. Encoded protein: CASSLSTVREQYF.

The V call is TRBV7-6, the J call TRBJ1-1, with unresolved D. Germline CDR1 and CDR2: SGHVS and FNYEAQ. This CDR3 spans 14 amino acids. Trimming cost V 1 base and J 1 base, with 7 bases left between them. The CDR3 DNA follows: TGTGCCAGCAGCTTAGGGCGATCGAACACTGAAGCTTTCTTT. Amino acids: CASSLGRSNTEAFF.

Details on this clonotype: Relative to the germline gene, one junction end is altered; a read error may explain this. The chain uses TRBV29-1 and TRBJ2-7; D could derive from TRBD1 or TRBD2 (5 bases each). The CDR3 consists of 12 residues. Germline V lookup: CDR1 SQVTM, CDR2 ANQGSEA. DNA for the CDR3: TGCAGCGTTGAAGGTGCCGGGGACGAGCAGAACTTC. Its translation is CSVEGAGDEQNF.

This clonotype occurred a few times. The junction departs from germline at one end; a sequencing error may be responsible. The gene calls are TRBV5-1 and TRBJ1-1; D remains unclear. CDR1 is SGHRS, CDR2 YFSETQ, per germline. The CDR3 runs 12 residues. CDR3 sequence: CASSSPGSEAFF. The DNA for the CDR3 is TGCGCCAGCAGCTCACCGGGATCTGAAGCCTTCTTT. The complete variable domain, with remaining parts taken from reference TRBV5-1 and TRBJ1-1, reads KAGVTQTPRYLIKTRGQQVTLSCSPISGHRSVSWYQQTPGQGLQFLFEYFSETQRNKGNFPGRFSGRQFSNSRSEMNVSTLELGDSALYLCASSSPGSEAFFGQGTRLTVV.

The chain links TRBV12-3 or TRBV12-4 to TRBJ2-5; TRBD2 aligns across 9 bases. J gave up 2 bases and V 6 bases, and 4 bases lay outside the gene matches. This CDR3 comprises 14 residues. The CDR3 bases are TGTGCCAGCAGCCGACTAGCGGTACAAGAGACCCAGTACTTC. Protein sequence: CASSRLAVQETQYF.

With regard to this clonotype: The junction differs from germline at one of its ends, possibly a read error. The chain has TRBV6-5 and TRBJ2-7, with 8 bases that match TRBD1. Looked up from germline, CDR1 is MNHEY and CDR2 is SVGAGI. CDR3 length: 15 amino acids. CDR3 loop: CSRSYGGQASYGQYF. The CDR3 DNA reads TGTTCCCGCAGTTACGGGGGACAGGCCTCCTACGGGCAGTACTTC.

The chain combines TRBV20-1 with TRBJ1-5; possibly TRBD1 for D (5 bases). The CDR3 covers 15 residues. Germline values: CDR1 DFQATT, CDR2 SNEGSKA (reference sequence). V was pared by 0 bases and J by 7 bases, with 16 bases between. CDR3 residues: CSARDPQGGGQPQHF. The CDR3, as DNA: TGCAGTGCTAGAGATCCCCAGGGAGGAGGACAGCCCCAGCATTTT.

This clonotype was seen many times. The V gene is TRBV30, the J gene TRBJ2-7, with 9 bases that match TRBD2. The germline V gene encodes CDR1 GTSNPN and CDR2 SVGIG (reference sequence). V dropped 6 bases and J dropped 3; count of bases not matched to a gene: 9. The CDR3 loop spans 14 amino acids. Here the CDR3 reads CACHGSGRRYEQYF. The CDR3 DNA sequence: TGTGCCTGTCACGGTAGCGGGAGACGCTACGAGCAGTACTTC.

Concerning this clonotype: The junction shows a germline mismatch at one end, possibly a read error. The chain employs TRBV28 and TRBJ2-4; D is tentatively TRBD1 or TRBD2 (5 bases each). The CDR3 is 14 amino acids. The V gene's germline CDR1 is MDHEN and CDR2 SYDVKM. CDR3: CASTSGGAKHIQYF. The CDR3 coding sequence is TGTGCTAGCACTTCTGGGGGAGCCAAACACATTCAGTACTTC.

This clonotype is large by share. This chain links TRBV11-1 with TRBJ2-7; 9 bases are a match to TRBD1. Germline V gene sequence: CDR1 SGHAT, CDR2 FQDESV (reference sequence). J lost 6 bases, V lost 5 bases, and 2 bases had no gene match. This CDR3 comprises 12 residues. The CDR3 DNA follows: TGTGCCAGCAGCGGACAGGGGCGCGAGCAGTACTTC. This gives the protein CASSGQGREQYF.

The genes are TRBV6-5 and TRBJ2-1; 8 positions match TRBD2. Germline V lookup: CDR1 MNHEY, CDR2 SVGAGI. CDR3 length: 17 residues. V shed 6 bases, J shed 7 bases, and the junction held 17 bases outside the gene matches. DNA of the CDR3: TGTGCCAGCAGACAAGAAAAAGCGGGAGCCGACGGGAATGAGCAGTTCTTC. It codes for CASRQEKAGADGNEQFF.

CDR3 sequence reads: CASSLLEGGNEQFF. CDR3 coding DNA: TGTGCCAGCAGTTTATTGGAGGGGGGGAATGAGCAGTTCTTC. The genes are TRBV12-3 or TRBV12-4 and TRBJ2-1; TRBD2 might be the D (7 bases). Trimming stripped 2 bases from V and 7 bases from J, with 12 bases between. This CDR3 is built from 14 residues.

Judged by abundance, this clonotype is medium-sized (0.01 to 0.1%). V and J are TRBV6-1 and TRBJ2-3; D gene unclear. The germline V and J ends were trimmed by 7 bases and 5 bases, with 19 bases remaining between them. Germline CDR1 reads MNHNS; CDR2 reads SASEGT. The CDR3 loop spans 15 amino acids. The CDR3, as DNA: TGTGCCAGCACCCCGATGGACCGAGTCGGAGATACGCAGTATTTT. This gives the protein CASTPMDRVGDTQYF.

This clonotype was counted between two and nine times. A much more abundant neighbour one base away suggests this may be a read error. The CDR3 end shows no conserved phenylalanine or tryptophan, and so a read error is likely. The chain has TRBV5-1 and TRBJ1-3; D is perhaps TRBD1 (5 bases). Germline V gene sequence: CDR1 SGHRS, CDR2 YFSETQ. The CDR3 runs to 14 residues. Trimming removed 1 base at V and 4 bases at J, with 9 bases between. The CDR3 reads CASSLSGSGNTIYL. CDR3 DNA sequence: TGCGCCAGCAGCTTGTCAGGGTCGGGAAACACCATATATTTA.

As to this clonotype: Just one base apart from a much larger clone, this may be a read error. V and J are TRBV20-1 and TRBJ2-7; tentative D call: TRBD2 (6 bases). Between the trimmed V and J ends, which lost 3 bases and 10 bases, there was a span of 25 bases. CDR3 length equals 15 residues. Germline V lookup: CDR1 DFQATT, CDR2 SNEGSKA (reference sequence). The CDR3 is CSASTFGSAAVNQYF. The CDR3 nucleotides read TGCAGTGCTAGCACATTCGGGAGTGCGGCCGTCAATCAGTACTTC.

In the case of this clonotype: The CDR3 ends on some other residue instead of the conserved phenylalanine or tryptophan, so this is likely a read error. Because the CDR3's place on the DNA is in doubt, the DNA is left out and the CDR3 is given as listed by TCRdb. The gene calls are TRBV20-1 and TRBJ2-5; TRBD1, the D gene given by the table, was not confirmed from the DNA. The V gene's germline CDR1 is DFQATT and CDR2 SNEGSKA (reference sequence). The CDR3 is made up of 13 amino acids, end residues included. The CDR3 is CSARGGHQETQHS.

The chain uses TRBV24-1 and TRBJ2-2, with 7 bases aligning to TRBD2. V dropped 9 bases and J dropped 4; count of bases not matched to a gene: 10. Germline V gene data show CDR1 as KGHDR and CDR2 as SFDVKD. CDR3 length: 15 residues. In DNA, the CDR3 is TGTGCCACCGAACCTAGGGAGGGGCCCACCGGGGAGCTGTTTTTT. Amino acid sequence: CATEPREGPTGELFF.

A word on this clonotype: This is likely a read error, given that the CDR3 carries no conserved phenylalanine or tryptophan at its end. V usage is TRBV5-1 and J usage is TRBJ2-1; 9 nucleotides line up with TRBD1. V was pared by 4 bases and J by 7 bases, with 9 bases of the junction left unmatched. Germline assignment: CDR1 SGHRS and CDR2 YFSETQ. The CDR3 loop spans 15 amino acids. The CDR3 region has the DNA TGCGCCAGCAGCGATCCGGGACAGGGACTGAATGAGCAGTTCCCC. Translating gives CASSDPGQGLNEQFP.

This clonotype is labeled medium-sized. V and J are TRBV4-2 and TRBJ1-1, with D unresolved. CDR3 length equals 13 residues. Trimming stripped 2 bases from V and 4 bases from J, with 8 bases between. Germline loops: CDR1 LGHNA, CDR2 YNFKEQ. This chain's CDR3 is CASSQQLGTEAFF. The CDR3 nucleotides are TGTGCCAGCAGCCAACAACTGGGCACTGAAGCTTTCTTT.